What follows are 2 T cell receptor beta chains derived from one specimen sequenced in a study of CD8 T cells in ankylosing spondylitis. Regarding the study as a whole: A TCR beta motif of eight highly homologous variants appeared characteristic of ankylosing spondylitis blood.

Via MiXCR, TCRdb re-called the 5' RACE reads, giving one row per CDR3 protein. The table has about 90,000 distinct CDR3 sequences, roughly 8.8% seen once. Their recognized antigens are unknown. The sequenced material came from blood, either unsorted or a sorted T cell fraction (not recorded which). Receptors were obtained from a male donor with ankylosing spondylitis.

This clonotype was recorded at least ten times. The chain combines TRBV9 with TRBJ2-7; TRBD2 is a possible D gene (7 bases). In germline, CDR1 is SGDLS, CDR2 YYNGEE. V lost 1 base and J 5 bases, leaving 19 bases between the germline ends. This CDR3 comprises 16 residues. Written as DNA, the CDR3 is TGTGCCAGCAGCGTACACGAGGGGGAGGGGCCCAACGAGCAGTACTTC. It encodes CASSVHEGEGPNEQYF.

This clonotype has a handful of counts. V and J are TRBV29-1 and TRBJ1-1, with D possibly being TRBD1 (6 bases). This CDR3 has 12 amino acids. Per germline, CDR1 SQVTM and CDR2 ANQGSEA. V was shortened by 6 bases and J by 3 bases, with 11 bases between the two germline ends. The CDR3 DNA reads as TGCAGCGTCTACAGGGTGGACACTGAAGCTTTCTTT. It specifies CSVYRVDTEAFF.